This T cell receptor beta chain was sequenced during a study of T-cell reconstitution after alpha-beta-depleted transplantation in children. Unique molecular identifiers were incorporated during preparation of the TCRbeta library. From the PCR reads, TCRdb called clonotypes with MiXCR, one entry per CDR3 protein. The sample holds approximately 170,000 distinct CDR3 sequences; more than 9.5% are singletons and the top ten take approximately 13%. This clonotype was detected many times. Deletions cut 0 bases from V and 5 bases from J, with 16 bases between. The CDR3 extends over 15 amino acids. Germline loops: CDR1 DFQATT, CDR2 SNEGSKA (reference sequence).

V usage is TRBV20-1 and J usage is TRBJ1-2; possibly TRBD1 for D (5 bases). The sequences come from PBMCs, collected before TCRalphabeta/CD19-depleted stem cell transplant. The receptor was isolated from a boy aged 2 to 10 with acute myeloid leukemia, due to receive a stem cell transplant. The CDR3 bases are TGCAGTGCTAGAGATGCGGGGTCCTCAGGGTATGGCTACACCTTC. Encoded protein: CSARDAGSSGYGYTF.